The rows below give T cell receptor beta chains drawn from one sample of a study of T-cell reconstitution after alpha-beta-depleted transplantation in children. MiXCR, applied by TCRdb to the PCR reads, yields one record per CDR3 protein. The sample has 700,000 or so distinct CDR3 sequences, around 14% seen once. Sequencing was performed on PBMCs, taken before TCRalphabeta/CD19-depleted stem cell transplant. The source of these receptors is a girl aged 2 to 9 with congenital amegakaryocytic thrombocytopenia, due to receive a stem cell transplant. Both conserved end residues are part of each CDR3. A D gene is named only where the DNA matches it firmly. Expanded clones are given a class, and other clones once, few, many or no size at all.

j_call | v_call | clone_size | d_call | cdr3_nt | cdr3_aa
TRBJ1-1 | TRBV7-6 | many | - | TGTGCCAGCAGCTTAGAGTTTAAGGGTGAAGCTTTCTTT | CASSLEFKGEAFF
TRBJ2-3 | TRBV7-2 | many | - | TGTGCCAGCACCATACTCCTCCGAGGGGTCACAGATACGCAGTATTTT | CASTILLRGVTDTQYF
TRBJ2-7 | TRBV5-1 | - | - | TGCGCCAGCAGCTTGGCTGCGGGACACCAAAGCTCCTACGAGCAGTACTTC | CASSLAAGHQSSYEQYF
TRBJ2-7 | TRBV20-1 | many | TRBD2 | TGCAGTCCCTCCGCTACCGGGACTAGCGAATACGAGCAGTACTTC | CSPSATGTSEYEQYF
TRBJ1-1 | TRBV20-1 | few | - | TGCAGTGCCATACAGGGGAACACTGAAGCTTTCTTT | CSAIQGNTEAFF
TRBJ2-2 | TRBV29-1 | many | TRBD2 | TGCAGCGTTGAGGCACTAGCGGGAGGGACGGACACCGGGGAGCTGTTTTTT | CSVEALAGGTDTGELFF
TRBJ1-2 | TRBV25-1 | many | - | TGTGCCAGCAGTGCCACAGGGATTTCTGAGAATGGCTACACCTTC | CASSATGISENGYTF
TRBJ2-7 | TRBV4-2 | - | TRBD2 | TGTGCCAGCAGGCCGGGGGGACTAGACTACGAGCAGTACTTC | CASRPGGLDYEQYF
TRBJ1-2 | TRBV15 | - | - | TGTGCCACCAGCAGAGATACTATGCAGGGGAAAAACTATGGCTACACCTTC | CATSRDTMQGKNYGYTF
TRBJ2-3 | TRBV7-9 | few | - | TGTGCCAGCAGCTCCCTGGTGGCTAGCACAGATACGCAGTATTTT | CASSSLVASTDTQYF
TRBJ1-4 | TRBV20-1 | few | TRBD1 | TGCAGTGCTAGAGATCGACAGGGGCCCCTTGAAAAACTGTTTTTT | CSARDRQGPLEKLFF
TRBJ2-7 | TRBV7-9 | - | - | TGTGCCAGCAGCTCAGGTGAAGGCTACGAGCAGTACTTC | CASSSGEGYEQYF
TRBJ2-2 | TRBV5-1 | - | TRBD2 | TGCGCCAGCAGCTTGGTTCGGGCGGGAGATAACACCGGGGAGCTGTTTTTT | CASSLVRAGDNTGELFF
TRBJ2-7 | TRBV15 | many | - | TGTGCCACCAGCAGTTTTGATCCTGGGTACGAGCAGTACTTC | CATSSFDPGYEQYF
TRBJ1-1 | TRBV7-8 | few | - | TGTGCCAGCAGTGCATTGGAGACTGAAGCTTTCTTT | CASSALETEAFF
TRBJ2-1 | TRBV9 | few | TRBD2 | TGTGCCAGCAGCGGTCCGAGACTAGCGGGAAACAATGAGCAGTTCTTC | CASSGPRLAGNNEQFF
TRBJ2-3 | TRBV21-1 | many | - | TGTCCAGCGGTCTTCCTTCTAGGAGATACGCAGTATTTT | CPAVFLLGDTQYF
TRBJ2-2 | TRBV6-1 | many | TRBD1 | TGTGCCAGCAGGGGGACAGGGTACGACACCGGGGAGCTGTTTTTT | CASRGTGYDTGELFF
TRBJ2-5 | TRBV20-1 | many | - | TGCAGTGCTAGTCCGGGTCCTCGGGCCCAAGAGACCCAGTACTTC | CSASPGPRAQETQYF
TRBJ2-3 | TRBV2 | - | - | TGTGCCAGCACCGCTACTACGGCGACAGATACGCAGTATTTT | CASTATTATDTQYF
TRBJ2-2 | TRBV5-5 | many | - | TGTGCCAGCAGCTTGGGATTGTTAGGGGCTTCGAACACCGGGGAGCTGTTTTTT | CASSLGLLGASNTGELFF